The rows below give T cell receptor beta chains drawn from one sample of a study of memory CD4+ T cells and cytomegalovirus serostatus. Sequencing was performed with immunoSEQ multiplex PCR; in TCRdb, only in-frame clones are kept and a portion is missing. The repertoire holds 45,000 to 65,000 clones, about 80% seen once, with more than 1.1% in the top ten. Source material: memory CD4+ T cells from blood. The receptors originated from an adult in good health and CMV-seropositive. Both conserved end residues are part of each CDR3. A D gene is named only where the DNA matches it firmly. Expanded clones get a size class; other rows say once, few or many, or leave the size out.

TRBJ1-5 - - TRBV19 TGTGCCAGTAGTACGGACCCTCGATATCTGCCCCAGCATTTT CASSTDPRYLPQHF
TRBJ2-1 - - TRBV30 TGTGCCTGGAGTGGAGATGAGCAGTTCTTC CAWSGDEQFF
TRBJ2-1 - - TRBV10-2 TGCGCCAGCAGTGAGTCGAATGTGGCCAGGGAGCAGTTCTTC CASSESNVAREQFF
TRBJ1-2 - - TRBV9 TGTGCCAGCAGCGCTCGGAACTTC CASSARNF
TRBJ2-3 - - TRBV10-1 TGCGCCAGCAGTGAGTGGACAGGGACTATGGCAGATACGCAGTATTTT CASSEWTGTMADTQYF
TRBJ2-7 - - TRBV28 TGTGCCAGCAGTTTACAGGGGATAGGGTACGAGCAGTACTTC CASSLQGIGYEQYF
TRBJ2-3 TRBD2 - TRBV10-3 TGTGCCATCAGTGAGTCGGGTACTAGCGGGAGTATTAGAGATACGCAGTATTTT CAISESGTSGSIRDTQYF
TRBJ2-1 - - TRBV6-5 TGTGCCAGCAGTTACCGAGAGGTGCAGTTCTTC CASSYREVQFF
TRBJ2-7 - - TRBV5-1 TGCGCCAGCAAACGGCCCGAATCCTACGAGCAGTACTTC CASKRPESYEQYF
TRBJ1-4 TRBD1 - TRBV10-3 TGTGCCTCGCGCAGGGGGGAAAATGAAAAACTGTTTTTT CASRRGENEKLFF
TRBJ2-3 - - TRBV15 TGTGCCACCAGCAGAGGTGGCACAGATACGCAGTATTTT CATSRGGTDTQYF
TRBJ2-1 TRBD2 - TRBV5-1 TGCGCCAGCAGCCCTGGGACTAGGTCCCACAATGAGCAGTTCTTC CASSPGTRSHNEQFF
TRBJ1-1 - - TRBV29-1 TGCAGCGCCCGGCTCGGGGGCGCGGACACTGAAGCTTTCTTT CSARLGGADTEAFF
TRBJ1-1 - few TRBV7-8 TGTGCCAGCAGCTTAACACGGGTGGAGGGCAAGAACACTGAAGCTTTCTTT CASSLTRVEGKNTEAFF
TRBJ2-3 - once TRBV2 TGTGCCATCAACTCCCACTTCACAGATACGCAGTATTTT CAINSHFTDTQYF
TRBJ2-4 - - TRBV10-2 TGCGCCAGCAGTGAAGGGGGATTTGGCATTCAGTACTTC CASSEGGFGIQYF
TRBJ2-7 - - TRBV5-4 TGTGCCAGCAGCTTGAGAGCCAGCAACGAGCAGTACTTC CASSLRASNEQYF
TRBJ2-2 - - TRBV6-5 TGTGCCAGCAGTTACTCTGGGCCAGCCGGGGAGCTGTTTTTT CASSYSGPAGELFF
TRBJ1-6 - few TRBV5-1 TGCGCCAGCAGCTTACAGGATCCAAATTCACCCCTCCACTTT CASSLQDPNSPLHF
TRBJ1-4 TRBD1 - TRBV7-9 TGTGCCAGCAGCCAGGGGGCGTCTAATGAAAAACTGTTTTTT CASSQGASNEKLFF
TRBJ2-1 TRBD2 - TRBV11-2 TGTGCCAGCAGCCCCGGCTTGGCTAGCGGGTATGTTGAGCAGTTCTTC CASSPGLASGYVEQFF
TRBJ2-5 TRBD2 - TRBV11-3 TGTGCCAGCAGCCTTGGGGGTAGCGGGAGGGCCCGAGAGACCCAGTACTTC CASSLGGSGRARETQYF
TRBJ1-6 - - TRBV19 TGTGCCAGTGGCCCTTCCCTCGGGGTTGGATCCTATAATTCACCCCTCCACTTT CASGPSLGVGSYNSPLHF
TRBJ1-3 - - TRBV6-6 TGTGCCAGCATTGACCGAGCTGGAAACACCATATATTTT CASIDRAGNTIYF
TRBJ2-7 - - TRBV7-2 TGTGCCAGTGCTCGGGGCCCCTACGAGCAGTACTTC CASARGPYEQYF
TRBJ1-2 - - TRBV7-2 TGTGCCAGCAGCTCTACACGAACAGTCCCTGTCTATGGCTACACCTTC CASSSTRTVPVYGYTF
TRBJ1-3 - - TRBV2 TGTGCCAGCACTCACCCGACAGGCAGAAACACCATATATTTT CASTHPTGRNTIYF
TRBJ1-6 - - TRBV5-6 TGTGCCAGCAGCTCCCGGGACACCAATTCACCCCTCCACTTT CASSSRDTNSPLHF
TRBJ1-2 - - TRBV6-6 TGTGCCAGCATCTACGGGTCTACTAACTATGGCTACACCTTC CASIYGSTNYGYTF
TRBJ2-5 TRBD2 - TRBV7-6 TGTGCCAGCAGCTCGTCCGGGACTAGACAAGAGACCCAGTACTTC CASSSSGTRQETQYF
TRBJ1-2 - - TRBV30 TGTGCCTGGAACCGGGTGGGCAGAGGCTACACCTTC CAWNRVGRGYTF
TRBJ1-1 - few TRBV7-2 TGTGCCAGCAGCTTACTAGGACCAAACACTGAAGCTTTCTTT CASSLLGPNTEAFF
TRBJ1-1 - few TRBV2 TGTGCCAGCAGTGAAGGGGGCCGCACTGAAGCTTTCTTT CASSEGGRTEAFF
TRBJ1-2 - - TRBV5-1 TGCGCCAGCGGCGCCCAGGGAGGGGGTGGCTACACCTTC CASGAQGGGGYTF
TRBJ1-1 - - TRBV29-1 TGCAGCGCTTCCGGGGCCCAGGGGACTGAAGCTTTCTTT CSASGAQGTEAFF
TRBJ1-1 - - TRBV4-1 TGCGCCAGCAGCCTCGGGGACACCCGCGGGACTGAAGCTTTCTTT CASSLGDTRGTEAFF
TRBJ1-2 - - TRBV7-8 TGTGCCAGCAGCTTAGGGGCCAGCGGGACACTCGGCTACACCTTC CASSLGASGTLGYTF